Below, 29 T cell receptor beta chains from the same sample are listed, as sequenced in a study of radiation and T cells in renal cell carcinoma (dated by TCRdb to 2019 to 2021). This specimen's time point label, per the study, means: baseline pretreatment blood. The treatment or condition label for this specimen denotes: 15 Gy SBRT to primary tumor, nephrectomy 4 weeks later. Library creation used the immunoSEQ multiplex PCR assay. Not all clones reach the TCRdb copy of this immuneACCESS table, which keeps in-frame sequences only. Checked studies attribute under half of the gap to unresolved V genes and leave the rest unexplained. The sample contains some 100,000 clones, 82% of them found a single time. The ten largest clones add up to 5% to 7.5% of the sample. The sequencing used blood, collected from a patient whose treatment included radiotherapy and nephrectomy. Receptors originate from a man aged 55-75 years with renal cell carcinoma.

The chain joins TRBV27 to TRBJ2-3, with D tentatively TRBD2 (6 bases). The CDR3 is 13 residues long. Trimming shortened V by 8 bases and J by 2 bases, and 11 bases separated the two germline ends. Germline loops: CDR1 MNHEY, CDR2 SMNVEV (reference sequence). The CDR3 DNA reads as TGTGCCAGCGGGGGGACTTACACAGATACGCAGTATTTT. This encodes CASGGTYTDTQYF.

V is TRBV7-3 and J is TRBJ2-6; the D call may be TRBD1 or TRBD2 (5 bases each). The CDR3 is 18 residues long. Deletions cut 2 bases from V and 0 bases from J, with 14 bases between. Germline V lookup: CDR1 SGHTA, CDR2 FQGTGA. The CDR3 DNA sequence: TGTGCCAGCAGCTTACTCGGGGCTGGTATCTCTGGGGCCAACGTCCTGACTTTC. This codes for CASSLLGAGISGANVLTF. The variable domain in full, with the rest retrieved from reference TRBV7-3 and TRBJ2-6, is GAGVSQTPSNKVTEKGKYVELRCDPISGHTALYWYRQSLGQGPEFLIYFQGTGAADDSGLPNDRFFAVRPEGSVSTLKIQRTERGDSAVYLCASSLLGAGISGANVLTFGAGSRLTVL.

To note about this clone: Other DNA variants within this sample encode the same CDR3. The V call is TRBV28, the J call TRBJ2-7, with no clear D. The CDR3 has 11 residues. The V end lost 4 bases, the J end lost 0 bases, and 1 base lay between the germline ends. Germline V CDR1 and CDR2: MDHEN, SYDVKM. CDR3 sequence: CASSSSYEQYF. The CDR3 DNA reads TGTGCCAGCAGTTCCTCCTACGAGCAGTACTTC.

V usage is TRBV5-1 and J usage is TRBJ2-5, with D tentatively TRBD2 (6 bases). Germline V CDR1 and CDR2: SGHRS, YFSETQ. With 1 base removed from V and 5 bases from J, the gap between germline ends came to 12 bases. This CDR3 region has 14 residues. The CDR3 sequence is CASSLWEAWETQYF. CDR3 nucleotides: TGCGCCAGCAGCTTGTGGGAGGCTTGGGAGACCCAGTACTTC.

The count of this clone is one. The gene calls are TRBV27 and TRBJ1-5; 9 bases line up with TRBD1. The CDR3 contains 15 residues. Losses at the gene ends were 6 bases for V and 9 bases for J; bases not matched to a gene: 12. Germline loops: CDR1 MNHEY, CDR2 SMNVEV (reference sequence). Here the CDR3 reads CASSPAGTGILPQHF. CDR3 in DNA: TGTGCCAGCAGCCCCGCCGGGACAGGGATTCTGCCCCAGCATTTT.

The CDR3 here is CASSVEGQSATEAFF. The CDR3 DNA reads as TGTGCCAGCAGCGTAGAGGGACAGTCGGCCACTGAAGCTTTCTTT. The J gene is TRBJ1-1, the V gene TRBV9; 7 positions agree with TRBD1. This CDR3 is 15 amino acids long. The V and J ends lost 0 bases and 4 bases, in that order; junction bases with no gene match: 6. Germline V lookup: CDR1 SGDLS, CDR2 YYNGEE. Complete variable domain (other parts from reference TRBV9 and TRBJ1-1): DSGVTQTPKHLITATGQRVTLRCSPRSGDLSVYWYQQSLDQGLQFLIQYYNGEERAKGNILERFSAQQFPDLHSELNLSSLELGDSALYFCASSVEGQSATEAFFGQGTRLTVV.

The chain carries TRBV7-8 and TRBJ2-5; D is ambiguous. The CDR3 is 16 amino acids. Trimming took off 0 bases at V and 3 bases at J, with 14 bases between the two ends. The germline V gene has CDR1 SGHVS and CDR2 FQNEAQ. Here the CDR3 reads CASSLAKSLGEETQYF. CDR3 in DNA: TGTGCCAGCAGCTTAGCGAAGTCCCTCGGAGAAGAGACCCAGTACTTC.

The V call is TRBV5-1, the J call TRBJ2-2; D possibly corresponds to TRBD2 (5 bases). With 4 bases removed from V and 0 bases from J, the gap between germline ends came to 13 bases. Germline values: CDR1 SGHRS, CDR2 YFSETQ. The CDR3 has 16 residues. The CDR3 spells CASSTGPGTNTGELFF. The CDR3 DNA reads TGCGCCAGCAGCACCGGACCGGGGACGAACACCGGGGAGCTGTTTTTT.

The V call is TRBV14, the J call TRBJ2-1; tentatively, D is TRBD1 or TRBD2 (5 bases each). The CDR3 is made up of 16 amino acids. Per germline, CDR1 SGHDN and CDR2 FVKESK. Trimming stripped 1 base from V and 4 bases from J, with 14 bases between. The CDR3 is CASSQVGTAMYNEQFF. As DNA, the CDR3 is TGTGCCAGCAGCCAAGTGGGGACGGCCATGTACAATGAGCAGTTCTTC.

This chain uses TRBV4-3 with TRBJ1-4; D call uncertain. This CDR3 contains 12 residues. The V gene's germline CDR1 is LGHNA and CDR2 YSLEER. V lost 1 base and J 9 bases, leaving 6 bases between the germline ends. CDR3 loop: CASSQVDKKLFF. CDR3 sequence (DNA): TGCGCCAGCAGCCAAGTCGATAAAAAACTGTTTTTT.

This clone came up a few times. The CDR3 spells CAISRAGVTDEQYF. CDR3 nucleotides: TGTGCCATCAGTCGAGCGGGAGTTACGGACGAGCAGTACTTC. The J gene is TRBJ2-7, the V gene TRBV10-3; 8 nucleotides line up with TRBD2. The CDR3 consists of 14 residues. V gave up 5 bases and J gave up 5 bases; unmatched junction bases: 8. Per germline, CDR1 ENHRY and CDR2 SYGVKD.

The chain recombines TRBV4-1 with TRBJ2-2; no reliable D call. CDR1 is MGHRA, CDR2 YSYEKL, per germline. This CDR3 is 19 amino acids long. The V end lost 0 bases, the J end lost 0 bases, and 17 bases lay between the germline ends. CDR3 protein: CASSQDPASGVSNTGELFF. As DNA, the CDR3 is TGCGCCAGCAGCCAAGACCCGGCGTCGGGCGTCTCGAACACCGGGGAGCTGTTTTTT.

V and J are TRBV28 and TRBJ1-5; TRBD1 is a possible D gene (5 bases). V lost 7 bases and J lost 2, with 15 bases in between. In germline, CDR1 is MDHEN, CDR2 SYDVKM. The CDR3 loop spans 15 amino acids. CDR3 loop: CASNSRAGGNQPQHF. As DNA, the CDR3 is TGTGCCAGCAATTCCAGGGCGGGGGGCAATCAGCCCCAGCATTTT.

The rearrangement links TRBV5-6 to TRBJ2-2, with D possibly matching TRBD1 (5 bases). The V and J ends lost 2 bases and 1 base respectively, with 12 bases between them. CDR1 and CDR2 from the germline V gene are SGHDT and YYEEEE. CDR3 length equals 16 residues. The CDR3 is CASSLTWTLNTGELFF. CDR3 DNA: TGTGCCAGCAGCTTAACCTGGACACTGAACACCGGGGAGCTGTTTTTT.

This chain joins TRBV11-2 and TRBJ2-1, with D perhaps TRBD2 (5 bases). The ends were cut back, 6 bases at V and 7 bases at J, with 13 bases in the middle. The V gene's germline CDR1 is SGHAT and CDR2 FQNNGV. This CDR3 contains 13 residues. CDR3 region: CASRPLAANEQFF. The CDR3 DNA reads TGTGCCAGCAGACCTCTAGCAGCAAATGAGCAGTTCTTC.

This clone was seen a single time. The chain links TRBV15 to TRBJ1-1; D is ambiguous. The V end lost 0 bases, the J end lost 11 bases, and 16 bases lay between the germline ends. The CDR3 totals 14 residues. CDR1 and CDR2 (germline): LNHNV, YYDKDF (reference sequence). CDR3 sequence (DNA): TGTGCCACCAGCAGAGATAAAACGTCTTCAAATGCTTTCTTT. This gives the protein CATSRDKTSSNAFF.

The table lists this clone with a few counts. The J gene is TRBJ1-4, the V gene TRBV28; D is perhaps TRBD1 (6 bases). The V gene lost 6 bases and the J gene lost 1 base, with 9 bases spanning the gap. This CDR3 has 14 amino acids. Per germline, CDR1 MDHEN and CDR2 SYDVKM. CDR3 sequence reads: CASREGGTNEKLFF. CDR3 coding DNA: TGTGCCAGCAGAGAGGGGGGAACTAATGAAAAACTGTTTTTT.

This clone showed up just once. The CDR3 sequence: CSVVLAGTIDTQYF. The DNA of the CDR3 is TGCAGCGTTGTCCTAGCGGGAACTATAGATACGCAGTATTTT. V usage is TRBV29-1 and J usage is TRBJ2-3, with 9 bases that match TRBD2. This CDR3 region has 14 residues. The germline V gene encodes CDR1 SQVTM and CDR2 ANQGSEA. V was clipped by 4 bases and J by 5 bases; unmatched bases: 7.

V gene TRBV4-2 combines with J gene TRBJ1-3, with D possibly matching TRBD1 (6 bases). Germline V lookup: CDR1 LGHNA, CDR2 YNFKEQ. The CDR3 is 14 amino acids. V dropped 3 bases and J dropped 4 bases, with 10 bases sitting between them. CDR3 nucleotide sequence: TGTGCCAGCAGCCAGCCGGGACACGGAAACACCATATATTTT. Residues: CASSQPGHGNTIYF.

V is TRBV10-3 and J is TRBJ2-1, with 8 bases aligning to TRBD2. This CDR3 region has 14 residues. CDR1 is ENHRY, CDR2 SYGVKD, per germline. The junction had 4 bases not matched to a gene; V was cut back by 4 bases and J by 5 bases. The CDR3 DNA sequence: TGTGCCATCAGTGTTATAGCGGGGCACAATGAGCAGTTCTTC. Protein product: CAISVIAGHNEQFF.

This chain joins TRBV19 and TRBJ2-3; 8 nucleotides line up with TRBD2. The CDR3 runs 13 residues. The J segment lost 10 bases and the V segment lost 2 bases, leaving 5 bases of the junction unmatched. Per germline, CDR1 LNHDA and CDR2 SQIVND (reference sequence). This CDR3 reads CASSIRWREAQYF. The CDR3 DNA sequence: TGTGCCAGTAGTATAAGGTGGCGGGAGGCGCAGTATTTT.

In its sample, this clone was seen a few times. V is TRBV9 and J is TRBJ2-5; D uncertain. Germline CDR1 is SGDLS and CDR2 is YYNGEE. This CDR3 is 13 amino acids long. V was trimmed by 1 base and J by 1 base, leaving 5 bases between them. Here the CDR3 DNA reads TGTGCCAGCAGCGTAAGGGTCCAAGAGACCCAGTACTTC. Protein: CASSVRVQETQYF.

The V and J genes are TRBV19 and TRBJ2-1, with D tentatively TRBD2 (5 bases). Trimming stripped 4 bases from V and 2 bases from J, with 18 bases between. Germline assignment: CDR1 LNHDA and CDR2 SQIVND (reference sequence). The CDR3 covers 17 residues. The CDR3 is CASSTTPHGGTYNEQFF. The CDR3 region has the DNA TGTGCCAGTAGTACGACCCCCCACGGAGGAACCTACAATGAGCAGTTCTTC.

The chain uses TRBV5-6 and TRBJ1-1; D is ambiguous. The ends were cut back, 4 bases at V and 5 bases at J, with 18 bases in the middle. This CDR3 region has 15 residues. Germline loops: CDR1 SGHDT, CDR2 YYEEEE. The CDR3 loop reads CASSPPTWGGTEAFF. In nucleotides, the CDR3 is TGTGCCAGCAGCCCGCCCACCTGGGGTGGGACTGAAGCTTTCTTT.

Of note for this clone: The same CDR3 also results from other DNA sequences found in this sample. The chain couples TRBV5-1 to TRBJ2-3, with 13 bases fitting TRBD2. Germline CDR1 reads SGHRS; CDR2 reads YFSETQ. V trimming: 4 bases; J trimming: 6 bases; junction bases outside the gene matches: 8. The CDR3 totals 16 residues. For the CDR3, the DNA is TGCGCCAGCAGCCTGGAAGGACTAGCGGGAGCCGATACGCAGTATTTT. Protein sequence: CASSLEGLAGADTQYF.

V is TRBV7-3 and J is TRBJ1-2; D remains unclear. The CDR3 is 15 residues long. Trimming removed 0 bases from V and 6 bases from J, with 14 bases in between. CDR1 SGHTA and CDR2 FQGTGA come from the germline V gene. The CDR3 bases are TGTGCCAGCAGCTTAACCGGCGGGGATGGGGATGGCTACACCTTC. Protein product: CASSLTGGDGDGYTF.

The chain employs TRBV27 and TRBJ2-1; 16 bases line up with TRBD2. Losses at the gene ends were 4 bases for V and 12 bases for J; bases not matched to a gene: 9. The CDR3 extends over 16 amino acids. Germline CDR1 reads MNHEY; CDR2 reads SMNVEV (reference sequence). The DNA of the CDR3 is TGTGCCAGCAGTTACCCGGGACTAGCGGGAGGGCTGGTGCAGTTCTTC. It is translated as CASSYPGLAGGLVQFF.

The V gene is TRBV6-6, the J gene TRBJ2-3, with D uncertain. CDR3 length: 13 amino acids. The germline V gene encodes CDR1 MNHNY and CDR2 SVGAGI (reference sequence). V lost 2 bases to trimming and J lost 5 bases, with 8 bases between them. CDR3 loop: CASSYTSGDTQYF. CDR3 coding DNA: TGTGCCAGCAGTTACACCTCCGGAGATACGCAGTATTTT.

The CDR3 loop reads CASSGGIQETQYF. CDR3 DNA sequence: TGTGCCAGTAGTGGGGGGATCCAAGAGACCCAGTACTTC. The chain uses TRBV19 and TRBJ2-5, with D tentatively TRBD2 (6 bases). The germline CDR1 and CDR2 sequences are LNHDA and SQIVND (reference sequence). The V end was cut by 5 bases, the J end by 1 base, with 8 bases between. This CDR3 has 13 residues. Full variable domain (outside the CDR3, taken from reference TRBV19 and TRBJ2-5): DGGITQSPKYLFRKEGQNVTLSCEQNLNHDAMYWYRQDPGQGLRLIYYSQIVNDFQKGDIAEGYSVSREKKESFPLTVTSAQKNPTAFYLCASSGGIQETQYFGPGTRLLVL.